This TCR beta chain derives from a study of post-analysis software for immune sequencing data. General study points: When the samples were clustered directly with F measure, those that had been prepared in the same batch showed strong co-clustering. Controls showed lower frequencies than patients for several TRBV segments, and TRBV5-6, TRBV5-1 and TRBV20-1 were among these. Compared against controls, patients with multiple sclerosis displayed significantly lower normalized Chao1 diversity.

In its sample, this clonotype was seen a few times. Antigen unknown. The TCR beta cDNA libraries carried unique molecular identifiers. Some 500,000 cDNA molecules were recovered from an input of roughly 0.85 to 10 million T cells. From the PCR reads, TCRdb called clonotypes with MiXCR, one entry per CDR3 protein. The data contain about 680,000 distinct CDR3 sequences, around 60% of them singletons. Trimming removed 5 bases from V and 4 bases from J, with 11 bases in between. Looked up from germline, CDR1 is MGHRA and CDR2 is YSYEKL. The CDR3 sequence is 13 residues long. This chain joins TRBV4-1 and TRBJ1-2; tentatively, D is TRBD1 (5 bases). Sequencing was performed on blood. This clonotype was sampled from a girl aged 2 to 10 with multiple sclerosis. As DNA, the CDR3 is TGCGCCAGCAGCGCGGCGGACACCTATGGCTACACCTTC. This translates into CASSAADTYGYTF.